Listed below are T cell receptor beta chains from one sample, sequenced in a study of OX40 agonist ivuxolimab in advanced cancers. Clones were sequenced by immunoSEQ multiplex PCR, and TCRdb holds only the in-frame ones, with some missing. The sample has 50,000 to 75,000 clones, roughly nine tenths seen once; the top ten hold about 4.8%. This specimen was CD4+ or CD8+ T cells sorted from blood, taken in a trial of the OX40 agonist ivuxolimab. The receptors derive from an adult with an advanced solid tumor such as melanoma, head and neck, liver or kidney cancer. Each CDR3 is given with its conserved first and last residue. A D gene is named only where the DNA matches it firmly.

TRBD1,TRBV29-1,TRBJ2-7,TGCAGCGGAAAGGGACAGGCTACCAGCGAGCAGTACTTC,CSGKGQATSEQYF
TRBD1,TRBV27,TRBJ2-4,TGTGCCAGCAGTACAAGGACAGGGGAAAACATTCAGTACTTC,CASSTRTGENIQYF
NA,TRBV5-1,TRBJ2-5,TGCGCCAGCAGCGTCGATGATGAAGAGACCCAGTACTTC,CASSVDDEETQYF
NA,TRBV11-1,TRBJ2-1,TGTGCCAGCAGCTTAGGGTTGTACGGGAGAGGCTACACGGGTGAGCAGTTCTTC,CASSLGLYGRGYTGEQFF
NA,TRBV27,TRBJ2-3,TGTGCCAGCAGTTTCTTCGCATGGGGCACAGATACGCAGTATTTT,CASSFFAWGTDTQYF
TRBD1,TRBV6-4,TRBJ1-3,TGTGCCAGCATGAGGAGGGGACAGGAAGACTCCATATATTTT,CASMRRGQEDSIYF
TRBD1,TRBV7-9,TRBJ1-2,TGTGCCAGCAGCTCGACAGGGTTATTAAACTATGGCTACACCTTC,CASSSTGLLNYGYTF
NA,TRBV18,TRBJ1-1,TGTGCCAGCTCACCTACAGGAGGTCGATGGACTGAAGCTTTCTTT,CASSPTGGRWTEAFF
TRBD1,TRBV6-6,TRBJ1-2,TGTGCCAGCAGGACCCCGGGACAGTATGGCTACACCTTC,CASRTPGQYGYTF
NA,TRBV7-9,TRBJ2-5,TGTGCCAGCAGCTTAGACTACTATACGGAGACCCAGTACTTC,CASSLDYYTETQYF